The source of this TCR beta chain is a study of PD-1 blockade in classical Hodgkin lymphoma. In the study overall: With a 2-week interval, patients received intravenous nivolumab at 3 mg/kg.

Points on this clone: Its antigen remains unidentified.

All the patients suffered relapse after autologous stem cell transplantation, and brentuximab vedotin exposure differed. General study results and limits: The baseline diversity of complete responders showed similarity to that of newly diagnosed patients. CD4+ TCR diversity, unlike CD8+, climbed significantly by C4D1.

Deletions cut 2 bases from V and 7 bases from J, with 12 bases between. Germline CDR1 SGHRS, CDR2 YFSETQ. The CDR3 length is 13 residues. Assay used: immunoSEQ multiplex PCR; TCRdb lists only in-frame clones, some missing. This table holds 80,000 to 100,000 clones, roughly 92% found once. The clonotype was recovered from a human donor with classical Hodgkin lymphoma. Sample: peripheral blood mononuclear cells (PBMCs), taken at baseline. The chain recombines TRBV5-1 with TRBJ1-2; maybe TRBD1 (5 bases). CDR3 amino acids: CASSLDSRGGYTF. The DNA of the CDR3 is TGCGCCAGCAGCTTAGACAGTCGCGGTGGCTACACCTTC.